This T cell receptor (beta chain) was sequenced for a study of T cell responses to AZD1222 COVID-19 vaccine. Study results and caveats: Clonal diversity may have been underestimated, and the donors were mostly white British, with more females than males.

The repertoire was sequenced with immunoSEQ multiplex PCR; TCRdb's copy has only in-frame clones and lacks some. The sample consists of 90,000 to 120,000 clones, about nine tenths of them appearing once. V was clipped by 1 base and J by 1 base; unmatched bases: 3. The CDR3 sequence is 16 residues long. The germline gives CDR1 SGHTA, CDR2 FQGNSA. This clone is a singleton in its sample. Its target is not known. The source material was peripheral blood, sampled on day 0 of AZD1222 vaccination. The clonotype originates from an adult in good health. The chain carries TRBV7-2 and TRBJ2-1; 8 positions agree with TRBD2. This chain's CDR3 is CASSLGGLGSYNEQFF. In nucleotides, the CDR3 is TGTGCCAGCAGCTTAGGGGGACTAGGGTCCTACAATGAGCAGTTCTTC.